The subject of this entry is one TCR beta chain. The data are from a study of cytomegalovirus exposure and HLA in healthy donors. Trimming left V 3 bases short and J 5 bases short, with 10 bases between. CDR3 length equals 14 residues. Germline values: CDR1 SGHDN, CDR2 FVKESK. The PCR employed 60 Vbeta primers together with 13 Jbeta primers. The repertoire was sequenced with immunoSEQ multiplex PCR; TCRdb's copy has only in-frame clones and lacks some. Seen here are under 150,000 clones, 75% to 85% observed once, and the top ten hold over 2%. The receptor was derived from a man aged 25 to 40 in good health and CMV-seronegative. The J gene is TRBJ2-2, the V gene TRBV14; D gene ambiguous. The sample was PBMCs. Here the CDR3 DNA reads TGTGCCAGCAGCCACCTGCAGGTTACCGGGGAGCTGTTTTTT. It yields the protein CASSHLQVTGELFF.